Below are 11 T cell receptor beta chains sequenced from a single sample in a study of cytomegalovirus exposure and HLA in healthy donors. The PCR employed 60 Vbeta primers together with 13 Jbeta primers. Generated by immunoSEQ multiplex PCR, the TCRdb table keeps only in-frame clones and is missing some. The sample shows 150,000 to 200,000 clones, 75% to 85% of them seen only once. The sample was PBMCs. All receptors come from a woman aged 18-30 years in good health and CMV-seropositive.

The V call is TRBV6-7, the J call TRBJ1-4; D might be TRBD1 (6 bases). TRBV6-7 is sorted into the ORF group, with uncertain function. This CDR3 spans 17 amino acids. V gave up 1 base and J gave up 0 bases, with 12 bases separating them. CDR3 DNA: TGTGCCAGCAGTTACTTTACGGGGGGGCCAACTAATGAAAAACTGTTTTTT. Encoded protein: CASSYFTGGPTNEKLFF.

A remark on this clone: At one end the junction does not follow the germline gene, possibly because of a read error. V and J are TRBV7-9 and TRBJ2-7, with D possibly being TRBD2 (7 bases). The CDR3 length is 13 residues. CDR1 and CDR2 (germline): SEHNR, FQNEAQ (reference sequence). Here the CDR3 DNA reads TGTTCCAGCAGGGGAGGGGTCTCCTACGAGCAGTACTTC. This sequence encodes CSSRGGVSYEQYF. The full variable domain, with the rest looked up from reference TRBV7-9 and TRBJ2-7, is DTGVSQNPRHKITKRGQNVTFRCDPISEHNRLYWYRQTLGQGPEFLTYFQNEAQLEKSRLLSDRFSAERPKGSFSTLEIQRTEQGDSAMYLCSSRGGVSYEQYFGPGTRLTVT.

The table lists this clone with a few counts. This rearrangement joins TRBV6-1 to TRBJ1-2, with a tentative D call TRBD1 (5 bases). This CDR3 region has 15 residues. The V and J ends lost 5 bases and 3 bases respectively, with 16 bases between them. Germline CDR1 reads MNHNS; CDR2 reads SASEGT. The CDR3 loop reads CASSLIQGGDYGYTF. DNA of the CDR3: TGTGCCAGCAGTCTGATCCAGGGTGGGGACTATGGCTACACCTTC.

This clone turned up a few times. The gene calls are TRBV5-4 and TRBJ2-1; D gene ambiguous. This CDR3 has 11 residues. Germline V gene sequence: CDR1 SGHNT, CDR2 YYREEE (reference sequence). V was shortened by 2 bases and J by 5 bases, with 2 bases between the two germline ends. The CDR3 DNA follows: TGTGCCAGCAGCTTTAACAATGAGCAGTTCTTC. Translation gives CASSFNNEQFF.

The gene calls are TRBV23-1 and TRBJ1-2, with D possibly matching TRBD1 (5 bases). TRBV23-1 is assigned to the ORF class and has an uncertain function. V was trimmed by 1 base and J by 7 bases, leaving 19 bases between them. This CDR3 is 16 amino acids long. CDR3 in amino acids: CASSQLGQGSFLGYTF. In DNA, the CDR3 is TGCGCCAGCAGTCAATTAGGGCAGGGCTCTTTTCTTGGCTACACCTTC.

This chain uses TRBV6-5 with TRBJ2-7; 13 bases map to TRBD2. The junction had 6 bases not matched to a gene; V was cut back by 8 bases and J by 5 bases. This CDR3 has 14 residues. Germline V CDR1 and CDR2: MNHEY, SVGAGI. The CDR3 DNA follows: TGTGCCAGCGGTAAGACTAGCGGGGGGCACGAGCAGTACTTC. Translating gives CASGKTSGGHEQYF.

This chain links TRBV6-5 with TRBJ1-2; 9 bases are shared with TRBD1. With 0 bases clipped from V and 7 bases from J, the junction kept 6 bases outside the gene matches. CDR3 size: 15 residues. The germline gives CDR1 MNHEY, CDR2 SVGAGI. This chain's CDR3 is CASSYSKQGASGYTF. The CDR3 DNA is TGTGCCAGCAGTTACTCAAAACAGGGGGCAAGTGGCTACACCTTC.

The CDR3 nucleotides read TGTGCCAGCAGCCCTTGGACAGGGAAAACAGATACGCAGTATTTT. This translates into CASSPWTGKTDTQYF. The chain links TRBV9 to TRBJ2-3; TRBD1 agrees at 8 bases. Per the germline V gene, CDR1 is SGDLS and CDR2 is YYNGEE. This CDR3 is built from 15 residues. The V segment lost 4 bases and the J segment 3 bases; nucleotides outside the gene matches: 7.

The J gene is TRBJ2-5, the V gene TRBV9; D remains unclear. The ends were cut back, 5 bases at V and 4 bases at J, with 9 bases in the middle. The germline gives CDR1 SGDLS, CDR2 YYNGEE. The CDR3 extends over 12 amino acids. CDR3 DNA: TGTGCCAGCAGAGGAGAGCCAGAGACCCAGTACTTC. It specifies CASRGEPETQYF.

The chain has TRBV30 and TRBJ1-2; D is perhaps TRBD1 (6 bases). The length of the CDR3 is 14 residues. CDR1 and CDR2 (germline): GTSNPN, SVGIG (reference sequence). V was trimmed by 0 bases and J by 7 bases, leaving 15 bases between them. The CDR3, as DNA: TGTGCCTGGAGTGTACACGGAGCCAGGGGTGGCTACACCTTC. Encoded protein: CAWSVHGARGGYTF.

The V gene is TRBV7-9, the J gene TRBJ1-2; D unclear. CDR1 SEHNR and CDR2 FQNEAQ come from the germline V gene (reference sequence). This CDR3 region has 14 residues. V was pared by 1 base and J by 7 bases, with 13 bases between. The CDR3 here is CASSLVGRDRGYTF. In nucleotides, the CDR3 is TGTGCCAGCAGCTTAGTTGGGCGAGACCGTGGCTACACCTTC.